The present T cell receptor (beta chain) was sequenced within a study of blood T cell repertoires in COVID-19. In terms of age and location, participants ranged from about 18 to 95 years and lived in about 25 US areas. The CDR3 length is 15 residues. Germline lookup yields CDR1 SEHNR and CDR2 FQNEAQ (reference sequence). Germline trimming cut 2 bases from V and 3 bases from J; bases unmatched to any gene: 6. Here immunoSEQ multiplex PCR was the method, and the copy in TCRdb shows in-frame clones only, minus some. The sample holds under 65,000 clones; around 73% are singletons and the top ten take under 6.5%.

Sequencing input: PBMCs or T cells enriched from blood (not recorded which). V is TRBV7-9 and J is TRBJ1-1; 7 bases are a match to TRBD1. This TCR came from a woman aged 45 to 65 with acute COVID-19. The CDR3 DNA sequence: TGTGCCAGCAGCTTAAGACAGGGCCGGGACACTGAAGCTTTCTTT. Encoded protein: CASSLRQGRDTEAFF.